A selection of T cell receptor beta chains follows, all from one sample in a study of T cell changes during pregnancy in multiple sclerosis. The protocol was immunoSEQ multiplex PCR, while the TCRdb copy is restricted to in-frame clones and leaves out a portion. The sample yields roughly 57,000 clones, about 94% seen once. Sample: CD8+ T cells from peripheral blood mononuclear cells, taken after pregnancy. Receptor source: a female donor with multiple sclerosis, enrolled in a pregnancy study. CDR3s include the opening cysteine and the closing phenylalanine or tryptophan. D genes are given only for firm matches. Size is omitted from some rows. Given values are once, few, many or a class for expanded clones.

V gene: TRBV5-6
J gene: TRBJ2-7
D gene: .
clone size: .
CDR3 length: 14
CDR3 protein: CASSSGDGLYEQYF
CDR3 DNA: TGTGCCAGCAGCTCAGGGGACGGGCTATACGAGCAGTACTTC

V gene: TRBV10-3
J gene: TRBJ2-7
D gene: .
clone size: .
CDR3 length: 14
CDR3 protein: CAISLASSSYEQYF
CDR3 DNA: TGTGCCATCAGTCTAGCGTCAAGCTCCTACGAGCAGTACTTC

V gene: TRBV6-6
J gene: TRBJ1-1
D gene: .
clone size: .
CDR3 length: 13
CDR3 protein: CASSLTMDTEAFF
CDR3 DNA: TGTGCCAGCAGTCTTACTATGGACACTGAAGCTTTCTTT

V gene: TRBV4-2
J gene: TRBJ2-1
D gene: TRBD1
clone size: .
CDR3 length: 15
CDR3 protein: CASSQSGTGNNEQFF
CDR3 DNA: TGTGCCAGCAGCCAGTCCGGGACAGGGAACAATGAGCAGTTCTTC

V gene: TRBV19
J gene: TRBJ2-7
D gene: TRBD2
clone size: .
CDR3 length: 15
CDR3 protein: CASSTRLAGNLEQYF
CDR3 DNA: TGTGCCAGTAGTACTAGACTAGCGGGAAATCTCGAGCAGTACTTC

V gene: TRBV19
J gene: TRBJ2-1
D gene: .
clone size: .
CDR3 length: 14
CDR3 protein: CASSIVGSGGEQFF
CDR3 DNA: TGTGCCAGTAGTATAGTCGGGAGTGGGGGTGAGCAGTTCTTC

V gene: TRBV7-3
J gene: TRBJ2-1
D gene: TRBD2
clone size: .
CDR3 length: 14
CDR3 protein: CASSLGLAPNEQFF
CDR3 DNA: TGTGCCAGCAGCTTGGGACTAGCTCCAAATGAGCAGTTCTTC

V gene: TRBV4-1
J gene: TRBJ1-3
D gene: TRBD1
clone size: .
CDR3 length: 17
CDR3 protein: CASSLRWTGEPGNTIYF
CDR3 DNA: TGCGCCAGCAGCTTACGGTGGACAGGGGAACCTGGAAACACCATATATTTT

V gene: TRBV19
J gene: TRBJ2-2
D gene: TRBD2
clone size: .
CDR3 length: 13
CDR3 protein: CASHPGGTGELFF
CDR3 DNA: TGTGCCAGTCATCCGGGGGGCACCGGGGAGCTGTTTTTT

V gene: TRBV15
J gene: TRBJ2-3
D gene: .
clone size: once
CDR3 length: 14
CDR3 protein: CATREELVPDTQYF
CDR3 DNA: TGTGCCACCAGAGAGGAACTAGTCCCAGATACGCAGTATTTT

V gene: TRBV2
J gene: TRBJ2-4
D gene: TRBD1
clone size: .
CDR3 length: 12
CDR3 protein: CASSEGTGDWNF
CDR3 DNA: TGTGCCAGCAGTGAGGGGACAGGAGACTGGAACTTC

V gene: TRBV10-3
J gene: TRBJ2-1
D gene: .
clone size: .
CDR3 length: 12
CDR3 protein: CASATGYNEQFF
CDR3 DNA: TGTGCCAGCGCCACAGGCTACAATGAGCAGTTCTTC

V gene: TRBV6-4
J gene: TRBJ2-3
D gene: .
clone size: .
CDR3 length: 14
CDR3 protein: CASSEGEGRDTQYF
CDR3 DNA: TGTGCCAGCAGTGAGGGCGAGGGTCGAGATACGCAGTATTTT

V gene: TRBV6-6
J gene: TRBJ1-2
D gene: .
clone size: .
CDR3 length: 16
CDR3 protein: CASSYSPVHPVYGYTF
CDR3 DNA: TGTGCCAGCAGTTACTCACCAGTCCACCCCGTCTATGGCTACACCTTC